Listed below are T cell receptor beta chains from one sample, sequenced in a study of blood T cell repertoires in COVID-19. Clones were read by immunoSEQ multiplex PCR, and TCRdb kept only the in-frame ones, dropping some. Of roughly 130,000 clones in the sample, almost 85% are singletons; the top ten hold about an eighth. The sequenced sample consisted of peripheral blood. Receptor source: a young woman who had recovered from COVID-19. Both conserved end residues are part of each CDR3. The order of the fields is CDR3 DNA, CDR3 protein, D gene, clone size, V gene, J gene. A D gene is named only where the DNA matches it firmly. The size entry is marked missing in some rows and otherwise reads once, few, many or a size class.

TGTGCCAGCAGTCCGTTACTAGCGGGCCGCTCTGGGGCCAACGTCCTGACTTTC	CASSPLLAGRSGANVLTF	TRBD2	-	TRBV6-2/TRBV6-3	TRBJ2-6
TGCGCCAGCAGCCCGAACAGGGCTGGCCCTGGAAACACCATATATTTT	CASSPNRAGPGNTIYF	-	-	TRBV5-1	TRBJ1-3
TGTGCCAGCAGCGCGACAGGGTTTGATGGCTACACCTTC	CASSATGFDGYTF	TRBD1	-	TRBV9	TRBJ1-2
TGTGCCAGTAGTATCCGGGACTCCAGAGTTGGCGGCTCCTACGAGCAGTACTTC	CASSIRDSRVGGSYEQYF	-	-	TRBV19	TRBJ2-7
TGCAGCGTTGAGGTCCGGGGGAGTACGGAGACCCAGTACTTC	CSVEVRGSTETQYF	-	-	TRBV29-1	TRBJ2-5
TGTGCCACACCCCGGAGGGACAGGGTCGCTGAGCAGTACTTC	CATPRRDRVAEQYF	TRBD1	-	TRBV24-1	TRBJ2-7
TGTGCCTGGAGTGGTATAACAGATACGCAGTATTTT	CAWSGITDTQYF	-	-	TRBV30	TRBJ2-3
TGCGCCAGCAGTGAGTCGGGGGACAGGAACGAGCAGTACTTC	CASSESGDRNEQYF	TRBD1	-	TRBV10-1	TRBJ2-7
TGTGCCATCAGTGAGTCCGCTCCGGGATACAATCAGCCCCAGCATTTT	CAISESAPGYNQPQHF	-	-	TRBV10-3	TRBJ1-5
TGTGCCAGCAGCCCGGGGGGGGAGCTGTTTTTT	CASSPGGELFF	-	-	TRBV27	TRBJ2-2
TGTGCCAGCAGCCCCTCGAACACCGGGGAGCTGTTTTTT	CASSPSNTGELFF	-	-	TRBV9	TRBJ2-2
TGTGCCAGCAGCTCCGGGACAGGGGGGGAGACCCAGTACTTC	CASSSGTGGETQYF	TRBD1	few	TRBV11-2	TRBJ2-5
TGTGCCAGCACCGTAGTCCAGGGGAGCACTGAAGCTTTCTTT	CASTVVQGSTEAFF	-	-	TRBV7-3	TRBJ1-1
TGCAGCGTTGACCAGGGGCCTTGGAATGAGCAGTTCTTC	CSVDQGPWNEQFF	-	-	TRBV29-1	TRBJ2-1
TGTGCCAGCACCTGGGGCAAGGATAGGGGCTACACCTTC	CASTWGKDRGYTF	-	-	TRBV5-6	TRBJ1-2
TGTGCCAGCAGCTCGACTAGCCTGGGCCGCTACAATGAGCAGTTCTTC	CASSSTSLGRYNEQFF	TRBD2	few	TRBV5-6	TRBJ2-1
TGTGCCAGCAGGACAGGGTTTTCTAACTATGGCTACACCTTC	CASRTGFSNYGYTF	TRBD1	-	TRBV6-5	TRBJ1-2
TGTGCCAGCACCACCAGCGGACAGGGGTATGGCTACACCTTC	CASTTSGQGYGYTF	TRBD1	-	TRBV7-9	TRBJ1-2
TGTGCCAGCAGCAACCGCAGGGTTATCTATGGCTACACCTTC	CASSNRRVIYGYTF	-	-	TRBV21-1	TRBJ1-2
TGTGCCAGCAGGGACTCTCAGGGGGCGTTTTACGAGCAGTACTTC	CASRDSQGAFYEQYF	TRBD1	-	TRBV6-1	TRBJ2-7
TGTGCCAGTAGTATAATCGACGGGAATCAGCCCCAGCATTTT	CASSIIDGNQPQHF	-	-	TRBV19	TRBJ1-5
TGTGCCAGCAGCCGGCCCCCGGGGGGGGGCGCTTTATATGAGCAGTACTTC	CASSRPPGGGALYEQYF	TRBD2	-	TRBV9	TRBJ2-7
TGTGCCAGCAGTTTGACGGGGAACACTGAAGCTTTCTTT	CASSLTGNTEAFF	-	-	TRBV7-8	TRBJ1-1
TGTGCCAGTCGCAGTCGGACAGATACGAACACCGGGGAGCTGTTTTTT	CASRSRTDTNTGELFF	-	-	TRBV19	TRBJ2-2
TGTGCCACCAGCAGAGAGCCGTCTAGCGGGAGGGATTCCTACGAGCAGTACTTC	CATSREPSSGRDSYEQYF	TRBD2	-	TRBV15	TRBJ2-7
TGTGCCTGGAGTGCTCGGTGGGGCTACACCTTC	CAWSARWGYTF	-	-	TRBV30	TRBJ1-2
TGTGCCAGCAGTCCCATCTTAGCGGGGCTAGATTACAATGAGCAGTTCTTC	CASSPILAGLDYNEQFF	TRBD2	-	TRBV27	TRBJ2-1